What follows are 5 T cell receptor beta chains derived from one specimen sequenced in a study of blood T cells in healthy people across ages (dated by TCRdb to the mid-2010s). Receptor libraries were prepared by 5' RACE. Sequencing took place on an Illumina HiSeq 2500. A second PCR of roughly 6 to 12 cycles was run with a J-beta primer mix and a sample-barcoded 5' primer. TCRdb reprocessed the public reads (quality trimming at Q25 with fastp, clone calling with MiXCR) and kept in-frame beta chains. Duplicate CDR3 protein sequences are folded into a single record with the most common DNA and genes. Present in this sample are approximately 810,000 distinct CDR3 sequences, under 35% of which were seen just once. In total, the top ten clones hold roughly 17% of the sample. The specimen was blood. All receptors derive from a woman older than 75 in good health.

This clonotype was observed at least ten times. DNA of the CDR3: TGTGCCAGCAGTCCCGGGACTAGCGGAGGCTACGAGCAGTACTTC. Protein: CASSPGTSGGYEQYF. The chain employs TRBV27 and TRBJ2-7; 11 positions agree with TRBD2. The CDR3 covers 15 residues. V lost 5 bases and J lost 3; bases outside the gene matches: 6. Germline assignment: CDR1 MNHEY and CDR2 SMNVEV (reference sequence).

This clonotype turned up a few times. A clone one base away is much larger, so this may be a read error. The chain has TRBV20-1 and TRBJ2-5; TRBD1 matches at 10 bases. The CDR3 sequence is 13 residues long. The junction had 8 bases not matched to a gene; V was cut back by 2 bases and J by 11 bases. Germline V gene sequence: CDR1 DFQATT, CDR2 SNEGSKA (reference sequence). The CDR3 nucleotides read TGCAGTGCTAGACGGGACAGGGGTGATGAGCAGTACTTC. Translating it yields CSARRDRGDEQYF.

The V call is TRBV20-1, the J call TRBJ1-2; maybe TRBD1 (6 bases). Looked up from germline, CDR1 is DFQATT and CDR2 is SNEGSKA (reference sequence). CDR3 size: 14 residues. The ends were cut back, 7 bases at V and 2 bases at J, with 17 bases in the middle. The CDR3 is CSVTTGNSNYGYTF. Written as DNA, the CDR3 is TGCAGTGTCACGACAGGCAACTCCAACTATGGCTACACCTTC.

This clonotype appeared a few times. The rearrangement links TRBV3-1 to TRBJ2-3; TRBD2 is a possible D gene (6 bases). Deletions cut 5 bases from V and 9 bases from J, with 21 bases between. The CDR3 runs to 15 residues. Germline CDR1 and CDR2: LGHDT and YNNKEL (reference sequence). The CDR3: CASSFRRGTVETQYF. CDR3 coding DNA: TGTGCCAGCAGCTTCCGACGGGGGACTGTTGAAACGCAGTATTTT.

This clonotype was detected a few times. This sequence may be a read error, since a much larger clone differs from it by one base. V gene TRBV20-1 combines with J gene TRBJ2-5; TRBD2 agrees at 8 bases. The J call may not be correct, given that the DNA end is closer to TRBJ2-7. CDR3 size: 16 residues. Germline V CDR1 and CDR2: DFQATT, SNEGSKA (reference sequence). The CDR3 loop reads CSTTTGGAQDFGEQYF. DNA for the CDR3: TGCAGTACTACTACGGGGGGGGCGCAGGATTTCGGCGAGCAGTACTTC.